The 26 T cell receptor beta chains below all came from one sample that was sequenced in a study of blood T cell repertoires in COVID-19. TCRdb's table, derived via immunoSEQ multiplex PCR, lists solely in-frame clones and lacks some. The sample carries 95,000 to 120,000 clones, more than 80% recorded once. Sequencing was performed on peripheral blood. All receptors derive from a woman aged 60 to 75 with COVID-19, enrolled during active disease.

The rearrangement joins TRBV7-6 to TRBJ1-3; 7 nucleotides match TRBD1. The CDR3 covers 15 residues. Trimming removed 3 bases from V and 0 bases from J; junction bases left unmatched: 2. Germline V lookup: CDR1 SGHVS, CDR2 FNYEAQ. DNA for the CDR3: TGTGCCAGCAGCTTGGACAGGAGCTCTGGAAACACCATATATTTT. Its translation: CASSLDRSSGNTIYF.

The chain's CDR3 is CASSLESLETQYF. DNA of the CDR3: TGTGCCAGCAGCTTAGAAAGCTTAGAGACCCAGTACTTC. The chain has TRBV7-3 and TRBJ2-5; D gene ambiguous. The length of the CDR3 is 13 residues. The V end lost 2 bases, the J end lost 4 bases, and 8 bases lay between the germline ends. CDR1 and CDR2 (germline): SGHTA, FQGTGA. The full variable domain, with the rest looked up from reference TRBV7-3 and TRBJ2-5, is GAGVSQTPSNKVTEKGKYVELRCDPISGHTALYWYRQSLGQGPEFLIYFQGTGAADDSGLPNDRFFAVRPEGSVSTLKIQRTERGDSAVYLCASSLESLETQYFGPGTRLLVL.

The rearrangement joins TRBV10-3 to TRBJ2-3; D is perhaps TRBD2 (6 bases). There are 15 residues in the CDR3. Germline values: CDR1 ENHRY, CDR2 SYGVKD. V lost 6 bases and J 0 bases, leaving 13 bases between the germline ends. The CDR3 loop reads CAISGGRLSTDTQYF. CDR3 nucleotides: TGTGCCATCAGCGGGGGACGACTTAGCACAGATACGCAGTATTTT.

CDR3 residues: CASSESTTPKTSNYGYTF. The CDR3 nucleotides are TGCGCCAGCAGTGAGTCGACAACACCCAAAACCTCTAACTATGGCTACACCTTC. V gene TRBV10-1 combines with J gene TRBJ1-2; D not resolved. Germline assignment: CDR1 WNHNN and CDR2 SYGVQD (reference sequence). Trimming left V 0 bases short and J 0 bases short, with 17 bases between. The CDR3 is made up of 18 amino acids.

The gene calls are TRBV10-3 and TRBJ1-2; no firm D call. This CDR3 contains 13 residues. The V gene lost 10 bases and the J gene lost 8 bases, with 20 bases spanning the gap. CDR1 and CDR2 from the germline V gene are ENHRY and SYGVKD. CDR3 loop: CANRMSGKEGYTF. The CDR3 DNA reads TGTGCCAACCGTATGTCGGGGAAGGAGGGCTACACCTTC.

The chain joins TRBV19 to TRBJ2-2; 10 bases map to TRBD1. Germline CDR1 reads LNHDA; CDR2 reads SQIVND (reference sequence). V lost 3 bases and J lost 11; bases outside the gene matches: 3. The CDR3 consists of 13 residues. The CDR3 coding sequence is TGTGCCAGTAGTATCGGACAGGGGGGAGAGCTGTTTTTT. Translation: CASSIGQGGELFF. Drawing the rest from reference TRBV19 and TRBJ2-2, the complete variable domain is DGGITQSPKYLFRKEGQNVTLSCEQNLNHDAMYWYRQDPGQGLRLIYYSQIVNDFQKGDIAEGYSVSREKKESFPLTVTSAQKNPTAFYLCASSIGQGGELFFGEGSRLTVL.

V gene TRBV6-5 combines with J gene TRBJ1-6; no reliable D call. The germline V and J ends were trimmed by 5 bases and 8 bases, with 7 bases remaining between them. The CDR3 spans 12 residues. Germline loops: CDR1 MNHEY, CDR2 SVGAGI. CDR3 coding DNA: TGTGCCAGCAGTCTCGGGGATTCACCCCTCCACTTT. Protein sequence: CASSLGDSPLHF.

The chain couples TRBV25-1 to TRBJ1-2, with TRBD1 identical over 7 bases. After removal of 2 bases from V and 4 bases from J, the junction contained 4 bases not matched to a gene. Germline assignment: CDR1 MGHDK and CDR2 SYGVNS. The CDR3 consists of 14 residues. CDR3 region: CASSEMGDSYGYTF. CDR3 nucleotide sequence: TGTGCCAGCAGTGAAATGGGGGACAGCTATGGCTACACCTTC.

The genes are TRBV18 and TRBJ1-1; D not certain. V gave up 3 bases and J gave up 0 bases, with 20 bases separating them. The CDR3 consists of 18 residues. CDR1 KGHSH and CDR2 LQKENI come from the germline V gene. CDR3 in amino acids: CASSPSLGGRTLNTEAFF. DNA for the CDR3: TGTGCCAGCTCACCGTCACTTGGCGGGCGGACCTTGAACACTGAAGCTTTCTTT.

This chain connects TRBV5-1 to TRBJ2-1; tentative D call: TRBD2 (6 bases). The CDR3 contains 16 residues. V shed 0 bases and J shed 0 bases, with 10 bases lying between them. CDR1 SGHRS and CDR2 YFSETQ come from the germline V gene. CDR3 DNA sequence: TGCGCCAGCAGCTTGGATGGGGAGGACTCCTACAATGAGCAGTTCTTC. As protein: CASSLDGEDSYNEQFF.

This clone was counted only a few times. The V and J genes are TRBV28 and TRBJ1-5, with TRBD1 matching 8 bases. CDR1 and CDR2 (germline): MDHEN, SYDVKM. The V and J ends lost 10 bases and 0 bases, in that order; junction bases with no gene match: 17. The CDR3 is 18 residues long. This CDR3 reads CATPPGQATTYSNQPQHF. For the CDR3, the DNA is TGTGCCACCCCTCCGGGACAGGCAACGACTTATAGCAATCAGCCCCAGCATTTT.

The chain couples TRBV6-2 or TRBV6-3 to TRBJ1-3, with 7 bases aligning to TRBD1. Germline V gene sequence: CDR1 MNHEY, CDR2 SVGEGT. This CDR3 is built from 13 residues. Trimming cost V 7 bases and J 6 bases; bases outside gene matches: 6. The CDR3 DNA reads as TGTGCCAGCAACCCAACAGGGGCAAACACCATATATTTT. Translation gives CASNPTGANTIYF.

This clone came up once. The chain joins TRBV2 to TRBJ2-7, with TRBD1 identical over 7 bases. The length of the CDR3 is 13 residues. The germline gives CDR1 SNHLY, CDR2 FYNNEI. V shed 6 bases and J 2 bases; nucleotides not matched to a gene: 4. DNA of the CDR3: TGTGCCAGCAGGACAGGGATCACCTACGAGCAGTACTTC. Its translation: CASRTGITYEQYF. Filled out from reference TRBV2 and TRBJ2-7, the complete variable domain reads EPEVTQTPSHQVTQMGQEVILRCVPISNHLYFYWYRQILGQKVEFLVSFYNNEISEKSEIFDDQFSVERPDGSNFTLKIRSTKLEDSAMYFCASRTGITYEQYFGPGTRLTVT.

The chain has TRBV6-5 and TRBJ1-1; 7 positions agree with TRBD1. Germline CDR1 is MNHEY and CDR2 is SVGAGI. The CDR3 is 14 residues long. J gave up 0 bases and V 6 bases, and 4 bases lay outside the gene matches. The CDR3 DNA reads as TGTGCCAGCAGGGCGACAGGGTTGAACACTGAAGCTTTCTTT. As protein: CASRATGLNTEAFF.

The chain joins TRBV14 to TRBJ1-1; D unclear. Germline V lookup: CDR1 SGHDN, CDR2 FVKESK. V lost 1 base and J 1 base, leaving 7 bases between the germline ends. CDR3 size: 14 residues. The CDR3: CASSQGLANTEAFF. The CDR3 DNA is TGTGCCAGCAGCCAAGGGTTGGCGAACACTGAAGCTTTCTTT.

The chain uses TRBV9 and TRBJ2-7; the match to TRBD1 covers 9 bases. This CDR3 contains 14 residues. The J segment lost 3 bases and the V segment lost 3 bases, leaving 4 bases of the junction unmatched. The V gene's germline CDR1 is SGDLS and CDR2 YYNGEE. The CDR3 loop reads CASSAGTGIYEQYF. CDR3 DNA: TGTGCCAGCAGCGCGGGGACAGGGATCTACGAGCAGTACTTC. Drawing the rest from reference TRBV9 and TRBJ2-7, the complete variable domain is DSGVTQTPKHLITATGQRVTLRCSPRSGDLSVYWYQQSLDQGLQFLIQYYNGEERAKGNILERFSAQQFPDLHSELNLSSLELGDSALYFCASSAGTGIYEQYFGPGTRLTVT.

V is TRBV9 and J is TRBJ1-1; D gene ambiguous. Looked up from germline, CDR1 is SGDLS and CDR2 is YYNGEE. V lost 3 bases, J lost 1 base, and 10 bases lay in between. The CDR3 has 14 amino acids. Here the CDR3 DNA reads TGTGCCAGCAGCGGAGCGGGTACGAACACTGAAGCTTTCTTT. Protein product: CASSGAGTNTEAFF.

The V gene is TRBV18, the J gene TRBJ2-2, with 16 bases lining up with TRBD2. Germline V gene data show CDR1 as KGHSH and CDR2 as LQKENI. The CDR3 has 18 amino acids. V shed 1 base and J 6 bases; nucleotides not matched to a gene: 5. The CDR3 spells CASSPRGTSGGAAGELFF. DNA for the CDR3: TGTGCCAGCTCACCACGCGGGACTAGCGGGGGGGCCGCCGGGGAGCTGTTTTTT.

The V call is TRBV7-6, the J call TRBJ2-2, with 7 bases aligning to TRBD1. V shed 5 bases and J 5 bases; nucleotides not matched to a gene: 11. This CDR3 region has 16 residues. Germline CDR1 and CDR2: SGHVS and FNYEAQ. The DNA for the CDR3 is TGTGCCAGCAGCCTCCGACGACAGGGCCGGACCGGGGAGCTGTTTTTT. Translated: CASSLRRQGRTGELFF.

The chain uses TRBV4-2 and TRBJ1-2; TRBD1 matches at 9 bases. Germline lookup yields CDR1 LGHNA and CDR2 YNFKEQ. V was pared by 0 bases and J by 5 bases, with 4 bases of the junction left unmatched. CDR3 length: 15 amino acids. DNA of the CDR3: TGTGCCAGCAGCCAAGAGAGACAGGGGGTTTATGGCTACACCTTC. This translates into CASSQERQGVYGYTF.

The chain recombines TRBV18 with TRBJ1-1; D is possibly TRBD1 (5 bases). Trimming left V 5 bases short and J 1 base short, with 8 bases between. The CDR3 sequence is 13 residues long. The germline V gene has CDR1 KGHSH and CDR2 LQKENI. CDR3 nucleotides: TGTGCCAGCTCATTACAGGAGAACACTGAAGCTTTCTTT. Translated: CASSLQENTEAFF.

This clone was observed once. The gene calls are TRBV19 and TRBJ1-4, with 10 bases fitting TRBD1. The trim removed 5 bases at V and 8 bases at J, leaving 5 bases unmatched. This CDR3 is 14 amino acids long. Germline CDR1 reads LNHDA; CDR2 reads SQIVND (reference sequence). CDR3 sequence (DNA): TGTGCCAGTAGTGCGGACAGGGGGAACGAAAAACTGTTTTTT. This sequence encodes CASSADRGNEKLFF.

In its sample, this clone was seen a few times. The CDR3 DNA reads TGTGCCAGCAGCCCACACACGGGTCCCTACGAGCAGTACTTC. Amino acids: CASSPHTGPYEQYF. V and J are TRBV2 and TRBJ2-7, with unresolved D. Deletions cut 6 bases from V and 2 bases from J, with 14 bases between. The CDR3 runs to 14 residues. CDR1 is SNHLY, CDR2 FYNNEI, per germline.

The count of this clone is one. In DNA form, the CDR3 reads TGCGCCACCTCCCCAGGACTCTCTGGAAACACCATATATTTT. Its translation is CATSPGLSGNTIYF. The gene calls are TRBV5-1 and TRBJ1-3; D is uncertain. The CDR3 has 14 amino acids. Germline CDR1 and CDR2: SGHRS and YFSETQ. Trimming shortened V by 9 bases and J by 0 bases, and 13 bases separated the two germline ends.

This clone was seen once. The chain is built from TRBV2 and TRBJ2-4; D is ambiguous. CDR3 length equals 11 residues. The V gene's germline CDR1 is SNHLY and CDR2 FYNNEI. Trimming cost V 7 bases and J 9 bases, with 10 bases left between them. The CDR3 sequence: CASTALSIQYF. The CDR3 DNA follows: TGTGCCAGCACCGCTCTGAGCATTCAGTACTTC.

The chain links TRBV10-2 to TRBJ1-1; D unresolved. V was clipped by 6 bases and J by 7 bases, with 12 bases between them. The germline CDR1 and CDR2 sequences are WSHSY and SAAADI. CDR3 size: 12 residues. The CDR3 nucleotides read TGCGCCAGCAGCCCGTCGGGTTTTGAAGCTTTCTTT. It encodes CASSPSGFEAFF.